The sample holds one count of the clone carrying this TCR beta chain. Antigen unknown. All donors came from Russia, were Caucasian and healthy, and spanned ages 6 to 90. Each donor supplied roughly 9.1 milliliters of peripheral blood. The use of a sample-barcoded 5' primer and a J-beta primer mix characterized a second PCR of 7 to 11 cycles. TCRdb independently ran MiXCR on the 5' RACE reads; one entry per CDR3 protein. The table includes 800,000 to 950,000 distinct CDR3 sequences, around 49% detected once. The data were taken from a study of blood T cells in healthy people across ages. Study results and limitations: Naive CD4+ cells and diversity were both higher in long-lived donors than in aged donors.

The ends were cut back, 5 bases at V and 4 bases at J, with 14 bases in the middle. Germline V gene data show CDR1 as MNHEY and CDR2 as SVGAGI. The CDR3 is made up of 14 amino acids. Source material: blood. This TCR derives from a young man in good health. J is TRBJ1-2 and V is TRBV6-5; TRBD1 is a possible D gene (5 bases). The CDR3 protein is CASSTLGGAYGYTF. In DNA form, the CDR3 reads TGTGCCAGCAGTACCCTCGGGGGTGCCTATGGCTACACCTTC.